This entry lists 9 T cell receptor beta chains sequenced from one sample in a study of blood T cells in healthy people across ages (dated by TCRdb to 2013 to 2016). Receptor libraries were prepared by 5' RACE. The instrument was an Illumina HiSeq 2500. The second PCR ran for roughly 7 to 11 cycles and used a J-beta primer mix along with a sample-barcoded 5' primer. In-frame beta chains were kept once TCRdb had trimmed the public reads at Q25 with fastp and called clones with MiXCR. Rows are combined by CDR3 protein, so each entry shows the most common genes and DNA. This sample lists about 1.8 million distinct CDR3 sequences; about 50% were detected once. Of the sample, roughly 2% is held by the ten largest clones. The sample taken for sequencing was blood. Receptors originate from a woman between 40 and 50 years old in good health.

The V call is TRBV7-2, the J call TRBJ2-1; 7 bases align to TRBD1. This CDR3 spans 14 amino acids. Trimming at V came to 0 bases and at J to 9 bases, leaving 5 bases not matched to a gene. Germline V gene lookup returns CDR1 SGHTA and CDR2 FQGNSA. In nucleotides, the CDR3 is TGTGCCAGCAGCTTAGCCTTGACAGGGTCTGAGCAGTTCTTC. This translates into CASSLALTGSEQFF.

The rearrangement links TRBV21-1 to TRBJ2-5; the D call of TRBD1 is as the table states it, not checked on the DNA. TRBV21-1 is noted as a pseudogene. This CDR3 comprises 15 residues. CDR3 bases: TGTGCCAGCAGCATGCGGACATTCGAGAGAGAGACCCAGTACTTC. Protein: CASSMRTFERETQYF.

The CDR3 loop reads CASSQSVTVYEQYF. CDR3 in DNA: TGTGCCAGCAGCCAATCTGTGACAGTTTACGAGCAGTACTTC. J is TRBJ2-7 and V is TRBV3-1, with TRBD1 as a possible D gene (5 bases). The CDR3 totals 14 residues. Germline assignment: CDR1 LGHDT and CDR2 YNNKEL (reference sequence). Between the trimmed V and J ends, which lost 2 bases and 4 bases, there was a span of 12 bases.

The V call is TRBV7-6, the J call TRBJ2-1; TRBD2 aligns across 15 bases. The CDR3 is made up of 19 amino acids. Germline V lookup: CDR1 SGHVS, CDR2 FNYEAQ. The ends lost 0 bases at V and 3 bases at J; junction bases unmatched: 6. The DNA for the CDR3 is TGTGCCAGCAGCTTAGCGCCGGGACTAGCGGGGGGCAACTACAATGAGCAGTTCTTC. Its translation is CASSLAPGLAGGNYNEQFF.

On this clonotype itself: Given a much more abundant clone one base away, this may be a read error. The rearrangement links TRBV12-3 or TRBV12-4 to TRBJ2-4; a possible D gene is TRBD2 (6 bases). V lost 5 bases and J lost 9, with 14 bases in between. This CDR3 comprises 13 residues. This CDR3 is CASSVRGGAIQYF. In DNA, the CDR3 is TGTGCCAGCAGTGTCCGCGGAGGGGCCATTCAGTACTTC.

The V gene is TRBV28, the J gene TRBJ2-3; tentatively, D is TRBD1 (5 bases). Germline V CDR1 and CDR2: MDHEN, SYDVKM. The CDR3 spans 12 residues. V gave up 2 bases and J gave up 13 bases, with 13 bases separating them. Here the CDR3 reads CASSLNPGIEYF. The CDR3 bases are TGTGCCAGCAGTTTAAACCCAGGGATCGAGTATTTT.

The rearrangement joins TRBV7-8 to TRBJ2-1; 8 nucleotides line up with TRBD1. The germline gives CDR1 SGHVS, CDR2 FQNEAQ. The junction had 6 bases not matched to a gene; V was cut back by 7 bases and J by 1 base. There are 15 residues in the CDR3. In DNA, the CDR3 is TGTGCCAGCACCTCACACAGGGGGTCCTACAATGAGCAGTTCTTC. Translated: CASTSHRGSYNEQFF.

This clonotype was recorded only once. The V call is TRBV27, the J call TRBJ2-3; 10 nucleotides agree with TRBD2. V lost 11 bases, J lost 4 bases, and 6 bases stayed unmatched. The CDR3 loop spans 13 amino acids. The germline V gene encodes CDR1 MNHEY and CDR2 SMNVEV (reference sequence). CDR3 residues: CAAGTSVSDTQYF. In nucleotides, the CDR3 is TGTGCCGCCGGGACTAGCGTGTCAGATACGCAGTATTTT.

This clonotype showed up just a few times. The rearrangement joins TRBV15 to TRBJ2-1; D remains ambiguous. This CDR3 contains 15 residues. Per germline, CDR1 LNHNV and CDR2 YYDKDF (reference sequence). Trimming cost V 0 bases and J 3 bases, with 9 bases left between them. The DNA for the CDR3 is TGTGCCACCAGCAGAGACCCAGCGCTCTACAATGAGCAGTTCTTC. As protein: CATSRDPALYNEQFF.